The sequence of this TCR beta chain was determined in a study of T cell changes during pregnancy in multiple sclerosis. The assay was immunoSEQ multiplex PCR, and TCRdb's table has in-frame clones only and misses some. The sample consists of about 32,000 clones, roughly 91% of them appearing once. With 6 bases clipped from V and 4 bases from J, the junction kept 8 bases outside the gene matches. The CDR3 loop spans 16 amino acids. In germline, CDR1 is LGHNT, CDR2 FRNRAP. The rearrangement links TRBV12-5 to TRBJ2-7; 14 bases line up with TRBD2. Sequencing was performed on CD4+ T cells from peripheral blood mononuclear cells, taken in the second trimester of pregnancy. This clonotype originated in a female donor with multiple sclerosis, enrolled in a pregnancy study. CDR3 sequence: CASGRGLAGGGYEQYF. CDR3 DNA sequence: TGTGCTAGTGGCCGAGGACTAGCGGGAGGTGGGTACGAGCAGTACTTC.